Presented here are 7 T cell receptor beta chains from one specimen sequenced in a study of T cell responses to AZD1222 COVID-19 vaccine. Some clones are missing from TCRdb's copy, which holds only in-frame ones; the method was immunoSEQ multiplex PCR. The table records over 120,000 clones, 80% to 95% of them present only once. The input for sequencing was peripheral blood, taken on day 0 of AZD1222 vaccination. These receptors originate from an adult in good health.

The CDR3 loop is CASSQDDIGANVLTF. DNA of the CDR3: TGTGCCAGCAGCCAAGATGATATAGGGGCCAACGTCCTGACTTTC. This rearrangement joins TRBV3-1 (or the pseudogene TRBV3-2) to TRBJ2-6; D call uncertain. Germline V gives CDR1 LGHDT, CDR2 YNNKEL (reference sequence). This CDR3 is built from 15 residues. The V gene lost 0 bases and the J gene lost 4 bases, with 7 bases spanning the gap.

This rearrangement joins TRBV5-1 to TRBJ2-7, with D maybe TRBD1 (6 bases). This CDR3 has 12 residues. Germline V gives CDR1 SGHRS, CDR2 YFSETQ. Trimming cost V 4 bases and J 5 bases, with 10 bases left between them. The DNA for the CDR3 is TGCGCCAGCAGCCAGGGGTGGGACGAGCAGTACTTC. Amino acids: CASSQGWDEQYF.

With regard to this clone: Other DNA sequences in this specimen translate into the identical CDR3. The rearrangement joins TRBV7-8 to TRBJ2-3; no clear D gene. The CDR3 is 12 amino acids. CDR1 is SGHVS, CDR2 FQNEAQ, per germline. The V end was cut by 5 bases, the J end by 2 bases, with 5 bases between. Here the CDR3 DNA reads TGTGCCAGCAGCCCACCCACAGATACGCAGTATTTT. Encoded protein: CASSPPTDTQYF.

The chain couples TRBV12-3 or TRBV12-4 to TRBJ2-5; D unclear. Trimming removed 5 bases from V and 10 bases from J, with 11 bases in between. The CDR3 has 11 residues. The CDR3 sequence: CASSPHIDQYF. CDR3 sequence (DNA): TGTGCCAGCAGTCCCCATATCGACCAGTACTTC.

This chain uses TRBV19 with TRBJ2-5; the D is unclear. V dropped 5 bases and J dropped 4 bases, with 8 bases sitting between them. CDR1 and CDR2 from the germline V gene are LNHDA and SQIVND (reference sequence). The CDR3 extends over 12 amino acids. CDR3 sequence: CASSSQLETQYF. For the CDR3, the DNA is TGTGCCAGTAGTTCCCAGTTAGAGACCCAGTACTTC.

The chain uses TRBV30 and TRBJ2-7, with 10 bases identical to TRBD2. Germline V lookup: CDR1 GTSNPN, CDR2 SVGIG (reference sequence). V shed 5 bases, J shed 4 bases, and the junction held 2 bases outside the gene matches. This CDR3 comprises 12 residues. The DNA of the CDR3 is TGTGCCTGGGGGACTAGCGAATACGAGCAGTACTTC. The encoded protein is CAWGTSEYEQYF.

The chain has TRBV3-1 (or the pseudogene TRBV3-2) and TRBJ2-5, with D perhaps assigned TRBD1 or TRBD2 (7 bases each). This CDR3 is 14 amino acids long. Trimming took off 4 bases at V and 5 bases at J, with 14 bases between the two ends. Germline V gives CDR1 LGHDT, CDR2 YNNKEL (reference sequence). CDR3: CASSPRQGGETQYF. In DNA, the CDR3 is TGTGCCAGCAGCCCCCGACAGGGAGGGGAGACCCAGTACTTC.